The clone carrying this TCR beta chain was seen ten or more times. This entry comes from a study of regulatory T cells in long-lasting Graves disease. The TCR beta library used iRepertoire HTBI primers with Arm-PCR amplification of CDR3. Via MiXCR, TCRdb re-called the multiplex PCR reads, giving one row per CDR3 protein. The sample comprises a few hundred thousand distinct CDR3 sequences, about 25% of which are singletons, and approximately 25% rests with the top ten. Time point meaning: persistent/refractory GD, antithyroid drugs over 5 years with positive TRAb. With RNA extracted from PBMCs as input, the TCR library was made. The V and J ends lost 5 bases and 7 bases respectively, with 17 bases between them. Per the germline V gene, CDR1 is MDHEN and CDR2 is SYDVKM. This CDR3 has 14 amino acids.

The J gene is TRBJ1-2, the V gene TRBV28, with D unresolved. The source material was peripheral blood mononuclear cells (PBMCs), sampled when the disease was refractory, from a patient treated with antithyroid drugs. The origin of this receptor is a female donor with Graves disease. The CDR3 region is CASSPPGRPSGYTF. The CDR3 DNA follows: TGTGCCAGCAGTCCCCCCGGACGGCCGTCTGGCTACACCTTC.